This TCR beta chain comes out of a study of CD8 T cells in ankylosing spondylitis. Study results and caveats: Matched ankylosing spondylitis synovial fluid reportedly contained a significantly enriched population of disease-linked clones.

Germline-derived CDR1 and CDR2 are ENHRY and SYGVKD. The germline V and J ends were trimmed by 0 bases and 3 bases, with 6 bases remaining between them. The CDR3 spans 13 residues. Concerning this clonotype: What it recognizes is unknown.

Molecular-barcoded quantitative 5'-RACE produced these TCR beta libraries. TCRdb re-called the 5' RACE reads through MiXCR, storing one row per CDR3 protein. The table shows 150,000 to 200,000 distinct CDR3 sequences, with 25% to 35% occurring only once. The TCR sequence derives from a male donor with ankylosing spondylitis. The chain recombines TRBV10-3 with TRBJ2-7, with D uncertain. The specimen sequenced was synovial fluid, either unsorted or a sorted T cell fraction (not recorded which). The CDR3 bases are TGTGCCATCAGTGAGTCTGACGGCTACGAGCAGTACTTC. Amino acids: CAISESDGYEQYF.